The clone carrying this T cell receptor beta chain was recorded a few times. What it recognizes is unknown. The data are from a study of T cell clonality in common variable immunodeficiency. General observations from the study: Reportedly, TCR beta sequences from common variable immunodeficiency showed fewer deletions and N-nucleotide insertions. Compared with healthy controls, CVID subjects showed increased TCRbeta clonality, mostly in about a third. CVID patient heterogeneity limited repertoire-clinical complication correlations.

Produced via immunoSEQ multiplex PCR; TCRdb's table is partial and in-frame only. The sample presents some 16,000 clones, none singletons. The source is a human donor with common variable immunodeficiency. The sequencing input was peripheral blood mononuclear cells.

CDR3: CASSPSGTNTDTQYF. The part of the CDR3 DNA that was read is TGTGCCAGCAGCCCTAGCGGGACGAACACAGATACG. The chain has TRBV7-9 and TRBJ2-3; 9 bases fit TRBD2. The read finishes 3 residues shy of the CDR3 end, and the germline J gene is used to complete it. The germline V gene has CDR1 SEHNR and CDR2 FQNEAQ (reference sequence). The CDR3 spans 15 residues. The trim removed 5 bases at V and 2 bases at J, leaving 5 bases unmatched.